Listed below are T cell receptor beta chains from one sample, sequenced in a study of circulating tumor DNA in untreated peripheral T-cell lymphoma. This table comes from immunoSEQ multiplex PCR, and its TCRdb copy is limited to in-frame clones, with some not included. The profile covers some 260 clones, with approximately 78% appearing a single time and about 3.5% taken by the ten largest. The sequencing input was cell-free DNA from blood serum. The origin of the receptors is a human donor with peripheral T-cell lymphoma. CDR3s include the opening cysteine and the closing phenylalanine or tryptophan. Each record gives: V gene, clone size, J gene, D gene, CDR3 protein, CDR3 DNA. The D gene is left open where the match is weak. Clone size is stated in some rows and not others, as once, few, many or a class when expanded.

v_call: TRBV6-5
clone_size: .
j_call: TRBJ2-7
d_call: TRBD1
cdr3_aa: CASSTWTGEAEQYF
cdr3_nt: TGTGCCAGCAGTACTTGGACAGGGGAGGCCGAGCAGTACTTC

v_call: TRBV4-3
clone_size: .
j_call: TRBJ1-2
d_call: TRBD1
cdr3_aa: CASSRDRNYGYTF
cdr3_nt: TGCGCCAGCAGCCGGGACAGGAATTATGGCTACACCTTC

v_call: TRBV6-1
clone_size: .
j_call: TRBJ2-7
d_call: .
cdr3_aa: CASRRLGAPYEQYF
cdr3_nt: TGTGCCAGCAGGAGACTAGGAGCGCCCTACGAGCAGTACTTC

v_call: TRBV19
clone_size: .
j_call: TRBJ1-1
d_call: TRBD1
cdr3_aa: CASSPGQGVLNTEAFF
cdr3_nt: TGTGCCAGTTCACCGGGACAGGGGGTTTTAAACACTGAAGCTTTCTTT

v_call: TRBV5-1
clone_size: .
j_call: TRBJ2-5
d_call: .
cdr3_aa: CASSLDPNGLLRETQYF
cdr3_nt: TGCGCCAGCAGCTTGGACCCGAATGGACTTTTACGGGAGACCCAGTACTTC

v_call: TRBV7-9
clone_size: .
j_call: TRBJ2-7
d_call: TRBD2
cdr3_aa: CASSSATGSSGNLEQYF
cdr3_nt: TGTGCCAGCAGCTCCGCGACCGGGTCTAGCGGGAATCTCGAGCAGTACTTC

v_call: TRBV7-9
clone_size: .
j_call: TRBJ2-5
d_call: TRBD2
cdr3_aa: CASTLEGSSGRKTQYF
cdr3_nt: TGTGCCAGCACACTAGAAGGGTCCAGCGGGAGAAAGACCCAGTACTTC

v_call: TRBV9
clone_size: .
j_call: TRBJ2-1
d_call: .
cdr3_aa: CASSDTGWGEQFF
cdr3_nt: TGTGCCAGCAGCGATACAGGGTGGGGTGAGCAGTTCTTC

v_call: TRBV4-1
clone_size: .
j_call: TRBJ1-3
d_call: .
cdr3_aa: CASSQEKATRNTIYF
cdr3_nt: TGCGCCAGCAGCCAAGAGAAGGCGACCCGAAACACCATATATTTT

v_call: TRBV2
clone_size: .
j_call: TRBJ2-7
d_call: TRBD2
cdr3_aa: CASTPGGHAYEQYF
cdr3_nt: TGTGCCAGCACCCCGGGAGGGCACGCCTACGAGCAGTACTTC

v_call: TRBV4-1
clone_size: .
j_call: TRBJ2-7
d_call: .
cdr3_aa: CASSQDPRSIYEQYF
cdr3_nt: TGCGCCAGCAGCCAAGATCCCCGGTCGATCTACGAGCAGTACTTC

v_call: TRBV5-1
clone_size: .
j_call: TRBJ2-7
d_call: .
cdr3_aa: CASRIFDTGSDYEQYF
cdr3_nt: TGCGCCAGCAGGATTTTTGACACCGGGTCCGACTACGAGCAGTACTTC

v_call: TRBV6-6
clone_size: once
j_call: TRBJ1-5
d_call: .
cdr3_aa: CASRKSNQPQHF
cdr3_nt: TGTGCCAGCAGAAAAAGCAATCAGCCCCAGCATTTT

v_call: TRBV27
clone_size: .
j_call: TRBJ2-1
d_call: TRBD2
cdr3_aa: CASSVLAGGPNEQFF
cdr3_nt: TGTGCCAGCAGTGTCCTGGCGGGAGGGCCCAATGAGCAGTTCTTC

v_call: TRBV5-1
clone_size: .
j_call: TRBJ2-7
d_call: .
cdr3_aa: CASSLGLQYEQYF
cdr3_nt: TGCGCCAGCAGCTTGGGACTTCAATACGAGCAGTACTTC

v_call: TRBV25-1
clone_size: .
j_call: TRBJ2-4
d_call: TRBD1
cdr3_aa: CASSPIGQGRGTKNIQYF
cdr3_nt: TGTGCCAGCAGTCCTATCGGACAGGGCAGGGGAACCAAAAACATTCAGTACTTC

v_call: TRBV21-1
clone_size: .
j_call: TRBJ2-2
d_call: .
cdr3_aa: CASSQDVYTGLTGELFF
cdr3_nt: TGTGCCAGCAGCCAAGATGTCTACACAGGCTTGACCGGGGAGCTGTTTTTT

v_call: TRBV4-1
clone_size: .
j_call: TRBJ2-7
d_call: TRBD1
cdr3_aa: CASSPDRGNSYEQHF
cdr3_nt: TGCGCCAGCAGCCCAGACAGGGGGAACAGCTACGAGCAGCACTTC

v_call: TRBV19
clone_size: .
j_call: TRBJ2-7
d_call: .
cdr3_aa: CASSTGTASGEQYF
cdr3_nt: TGTGCCAGTAGTACGGGGACGGCGAGTGGCGAGCAGTACTTC

v_call: TRBV5-1
clone_size: .
j_call: TRBJ1-1
d_call: .
cdr3_aa: CASSLDRAATEAFF
cdr3_nt: TGCGCCAGCAGCTTGGACAGGGCGGCCACTGAAGCTTTCTTT

v_call: TRBV27
clone_size: few
j_call: TRBJ2-7
d_call: .
cdr3_aa: CASSPPTPHEQYF
cdr3_nt: TGTGCCAGCAGTCCCCCCACACCCCACGAGCAGTACTTC

v_call: TRBV5-6
clone_size: .
j_call: TRBJ1-1
d_call: .
cdr3_aa: CASSLGGLNTEAFF
cdr3_nt: TGTGCCAGCAGCTTGGGGGGATTGAACACTGAAGCTTTCTTT